The T cell receptor (beta chain) under discussion was sequenced for a study of blood T cells in healthy people across ages. Overall study findings and caveats: Per million T cells, TCR beta diversity dropped roughly linearly as age increased. The long-lived group displayed more naive CD4+ cells, plus higher diversity, than the aged donors did.

This CDR3 has 16 residues. The germline V gene has CDR1 LNHDA and CDR2 SQIVND (reference sequence). V dropped 1 base and J dropped 4 bases, with 13 bases sitting between them. Regarding this clonotype: Its specificity is not known.

PBMCs, at least 6 million per sample, were isolated. Combining a sample-barcoded 5' primer with a J-beta primer mix, a second PCR ran for 7 to 11 cycles. Each sample provided no less than 3 million CDR3-containing paired-end reads. TCRdb recomputed calls from the 5' RACE reads with MiXCR, one row per CDR3 protein. The sample includes some 1 million distinct CDR3 sequences, under 45% of them seen just once. Material for sequencing was blood. The clonotype comes from a woman aged 55-75 years in good health. The V gene is TRBV19, the J gene TRBJ1-4; no definite D call. The chain's CDR3 is CASSIGAGLFNEKLFF. CDR3 sequence (DNA): TGTGCCAGTAGTATAGGGGCCGGACTCTTTAATGAAAAACTGTTTTTT.